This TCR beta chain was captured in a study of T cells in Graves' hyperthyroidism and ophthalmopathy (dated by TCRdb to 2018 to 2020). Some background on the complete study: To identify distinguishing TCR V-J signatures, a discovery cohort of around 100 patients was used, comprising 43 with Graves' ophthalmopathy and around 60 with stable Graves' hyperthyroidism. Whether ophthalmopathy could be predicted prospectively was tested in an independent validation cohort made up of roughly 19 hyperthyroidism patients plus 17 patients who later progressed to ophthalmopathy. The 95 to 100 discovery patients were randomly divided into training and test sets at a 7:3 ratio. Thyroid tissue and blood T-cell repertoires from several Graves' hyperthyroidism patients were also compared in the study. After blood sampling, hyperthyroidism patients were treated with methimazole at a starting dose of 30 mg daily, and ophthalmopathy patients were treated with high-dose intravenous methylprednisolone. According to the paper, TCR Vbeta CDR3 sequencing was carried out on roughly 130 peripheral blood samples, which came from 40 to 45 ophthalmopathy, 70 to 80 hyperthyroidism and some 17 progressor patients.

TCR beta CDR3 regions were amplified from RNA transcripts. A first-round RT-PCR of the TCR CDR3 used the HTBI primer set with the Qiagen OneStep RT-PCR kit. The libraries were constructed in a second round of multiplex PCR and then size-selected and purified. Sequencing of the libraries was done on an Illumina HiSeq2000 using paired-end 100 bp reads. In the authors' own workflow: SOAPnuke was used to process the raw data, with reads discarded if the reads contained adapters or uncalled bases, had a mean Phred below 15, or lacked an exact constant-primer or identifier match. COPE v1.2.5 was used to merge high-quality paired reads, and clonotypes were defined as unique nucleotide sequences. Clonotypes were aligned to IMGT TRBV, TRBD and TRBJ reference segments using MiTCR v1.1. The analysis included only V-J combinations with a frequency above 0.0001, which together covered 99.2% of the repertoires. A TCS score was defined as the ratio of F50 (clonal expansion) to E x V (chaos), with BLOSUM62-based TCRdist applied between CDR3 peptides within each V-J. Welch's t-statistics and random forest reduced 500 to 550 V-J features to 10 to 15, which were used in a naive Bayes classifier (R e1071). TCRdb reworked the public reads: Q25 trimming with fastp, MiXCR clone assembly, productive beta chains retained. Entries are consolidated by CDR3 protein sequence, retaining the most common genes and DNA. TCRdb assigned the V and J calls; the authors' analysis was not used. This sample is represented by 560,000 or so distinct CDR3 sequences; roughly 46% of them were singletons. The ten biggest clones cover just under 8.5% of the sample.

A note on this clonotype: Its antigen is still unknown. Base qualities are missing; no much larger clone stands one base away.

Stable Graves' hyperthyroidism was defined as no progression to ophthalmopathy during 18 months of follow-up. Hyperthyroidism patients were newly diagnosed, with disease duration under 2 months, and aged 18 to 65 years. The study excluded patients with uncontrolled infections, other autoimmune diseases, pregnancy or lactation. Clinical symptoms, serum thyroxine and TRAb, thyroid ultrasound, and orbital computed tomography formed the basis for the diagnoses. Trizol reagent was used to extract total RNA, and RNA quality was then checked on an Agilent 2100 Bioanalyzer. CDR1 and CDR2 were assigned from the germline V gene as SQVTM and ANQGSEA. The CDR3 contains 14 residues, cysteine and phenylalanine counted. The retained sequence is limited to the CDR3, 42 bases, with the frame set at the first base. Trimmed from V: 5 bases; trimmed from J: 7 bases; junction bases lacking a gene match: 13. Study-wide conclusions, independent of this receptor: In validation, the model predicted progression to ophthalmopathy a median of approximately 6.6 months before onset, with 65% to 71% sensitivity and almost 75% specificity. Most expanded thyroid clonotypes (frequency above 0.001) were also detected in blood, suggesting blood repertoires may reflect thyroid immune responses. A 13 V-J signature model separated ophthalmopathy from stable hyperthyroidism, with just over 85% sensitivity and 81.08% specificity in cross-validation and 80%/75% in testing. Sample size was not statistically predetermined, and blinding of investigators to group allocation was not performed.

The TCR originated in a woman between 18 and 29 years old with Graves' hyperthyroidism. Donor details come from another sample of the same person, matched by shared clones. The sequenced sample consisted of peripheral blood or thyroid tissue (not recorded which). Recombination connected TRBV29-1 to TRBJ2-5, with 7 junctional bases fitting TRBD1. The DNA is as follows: TGCAGCGTTAGGGCAGGGGGAACCCTAGGGACCCAGTACTTC. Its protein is CSVRAGGTLGTQYF. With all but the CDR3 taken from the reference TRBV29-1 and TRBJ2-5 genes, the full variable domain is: SAVISQKPSRDICQRGTSLTIQCQVDSQVTMMFWYRQQPGQSLTLIATANQGSEATYESGFVIDKFPISRPNLTFSTLTVSNMSPEDSSIYLCSVRAGGTLGTQYFGPGTRLLVL.